This T cell receptor (beta chain) was captured by sequencing in a study of cytomegalovirus exposure and HLA in healthy donors. The study ran its PCR with 60 Vbeta and 13 Jbeta primers. Libraries were prepared by immunoSEQ multiplex PCR; TCRdb keeps only in-frame clonotypes and omits some of them. The data show approximately 61,000 clones, under 85% seen once. Germline loops: CDR1 SNHLY, CDR2 FYNNEI. Trimming stripped 9 bases from V and 4 bases from J, with 15 bases between. The CDR3 consists of 14 residues. The TCR originated in a man aged 50 to 59 in good health and CMV-seropositive. This chain links TRBV2 with TRBJ1-4; no definite D call. The specimen was PBMCs. CDR3 nucleotide sequence: TGTGCCAGTCAGAGCCGCGGAATTAATGAAAAACTGTTTTTT. Protein: CASQSRGINEKLFF.